The 32 T cell receptor beta chains given below trace back to one sample, sequenced in a study of T cells in localized non-small cell lung cancer (dated by TCRdb to between 2020 and 2021). The library was obtained by the immunoSEQ multiplex PCR assay. TCRdb limited this immuneACCESS table to in-frame rearrangements with V and J called. A share of clones is missing; checked studies link under half to unresolved V genes, and the rest is unexplained. The sample table records approximately 1,300 clones; roughly 36% of these occur just once. Clones ranked in the top ten supply approximately 13% of the sample. This specimen consisted of lung tumor tissue, obtained before any cancer treatment. The receptors shown here come from a male donor at least 60 years old with stage II squamous cell lung carcinoma.

The rearrangement links TRBV23-1 to TRBJ2-3; weak D call: TRBD2 (6 bases). TRBV23-1 is placed among ORFs of uncertain function. V lost 7 bases and J lost 2, with 16 bases in between. This CDR3 spans 15 amino acids. This chain's CDR3 is CASTGGEKNTDTQYF. CDR3 DNA sequence: TGCGCCAGCACCGGGGGAGAGAAAAACACAGATACGCAGTATTTT.

CDR3 protein: CASSERVTGGNYGYTF. For the CDR3, the DNA is TGTGCCAGCAGTGAACGGGTGACAGGGGGTAACTATGGCTACACCTTC. V is TRBV2 and J is TRBJ1-2; the match to TRBD1 covers 9 bases. This CDR3 is 16 amino acids long. V gave up 2 bases and J gave up 1 base; unmatched junction bases: 5. Germline V gives CDR1 SNHLY, CDR2 FYNNEI. The full variable domain, in which reference TRBV2 and TRBJ1-2 provide the parts outside the CDR3, is EPEVTQTPSHQVTQMGQEVILRCVPISNHLYFYWYRQILGQKVEFLVSFYNNEISEKSEIFDDQFSVERPDGSNFTLKIRSTKLEDSAMYFCASSERVTGGNYGYTFGSGTRLTVV.

The chain couples TRBV19 to TRBJ2-5; 12 bases line up with TRBD1. V was pared by 6 bases and J by 4 bases, with 12 bases of the junction left unmatched. Germline V CDR1 and CDR2: LNHDA, SQIVND (reference sequence). The CDR3 covers 17 residues. Here the CDR3 reads CASSRAGTGGLGETQYF. DNA for the CDR3: TGTGCCAGTAGCCGTGCCGGGACAGGGGGCTTGGGAGAGACCCAGTACTTC. The full variable domain, completed using reference TRBV19 and TRBJ2-5, is DGGITQSPKYLFRKEGQNVTLSCEQNLNHDAMYWYRQDPGQGLRLIYYSQIVNDFQKGDIAEGYSVSREKKESFPLTVTSAQKNPTAFYLCASSRAGTGGLGETQYFGPGTRLLVL.

In this sample, this clone turned up a few times. The chain links TRBV6-8 to TRBJ1-5, with a weak D call TRBD1 (6 bases). V was trimmed by 6 bases and J by 2 bases, leaving 11 bases between them. CDR1 is MNHGY, CDR2 SAAAGT, per germline. The CDR3 extends over 14 amino acids. The CDR3 region has the DNA TGTGCCAGCAGCCTCCGACAGGGCAATCAGCCCCAGCATTTT. It translates to CASSLRQGNQPQHF.

This clone was counted only a few times. The chain joins TRBV6-7 to TRBJ1-1, with TRBD1 as a possible D gene (5 bases). TRBV6-7 is filed as an ORF, its function uncertain. V was cut by 5 bases and J by 2 bases, with 9 bases left in between. The CDR3 runs 13 residues. The CDR3 DNA is TGTGCCAGCAGTACCCAGGGAAACACTGAAGCTTTCTTT. It encodes CASSTQGNTEAFF.

V is TRBV29-1 and J is TRBJ1-1, with a tentative D call TRBD1 (6 bases). Germline assignment: CDR1 SQVTM and CDR2 ANQGSEA. The V end lost 7 bases, the J end lost 10 bases, and 22 bases lay between the germline ends. The CDR3 has 13 amino acids. CDR3 DNA sequence: TGCAGCGGCTTCCCTTCAGGGGACGGAGGAGCTTTCTTT. This gives the protein CSGFPSGDGGAFF.

In regard to this clone: Relative to the germline gene, one junction end is altered; a read error may explain this. The V call is TRBV4-1, the J call TRBJ1-4; unclear D gene. The CDR3 runs to 19 residues. Germline-derived CDR1 and CDR2 are MGHRA and YSYEKL. The DNA for the CDR3 is TGCGTCAGCAGCCAAGCTCCTCTTTTCAGCTGGGGAACTAATGAAAAACTGTTTTTT. It yields the protein CVSSQAPLFSWGTNEKLFF.

This clone has a handful of counts. The chain employs TRBV11-3 and TRBJ1-2; D is undetermined. Trimming left V 5 bases short and J 0 bases short, with 10 bases between. Germline CDR1 is SGHNT and CDR2 is YENEEA. The CDR3 has 14 residues. This CDR3 is CASSRDAANYGYTF. The DNA of the CDR3 is TGTGCCAGCAGCCGAGACGCTGCTAACTATGGCTACACCTTC. The whole variable domain, remainder taken from reference TRBV11-3 and TRBJ1-2, is EAGVVQSPRYKIIEKKQPVAFWCNPISGHNTLYWYLQNLGQGPELLIRYENEEAVDDSQLPKDRFSAERLKGVDSTLKIQPAELGDSAVYLCASSRDAANYGYTFGSGTRLTVV.

This rearrangement joins TRBV30 to TRBJ1-1, with 10 bases aligning to TRBD1. Germline trimming cut 8 bases from V and 10 bases from J; bases unmatched to any gene: 7. The germline V gene has CDR1 GTSNPN and CDR2 SVGIG (reference sequence). The CDR3 loop spans 11 amino acids. The CDR3 sequence: CAGDRGAVAFF. CDR3 coding DNA: TGTGCCGGGGACAGGGGAGCGGTAGCTTTCTTT.

The chain joins TRBV19 to TRBJ2-1; D gene unclear. Per germline, CDR1 LNHDA and CDR2 SQIVND (reference sequence). V was trimmed by 8 bases and J by 1 base, leaving 15 bases between them. The CDR3 has 15 residues. The CDR3 region has the DNA TGTGCCAGTTTAGACGTAACAGCATCCTACAATGAGCAGTTCTTC. This translates into CASLDVTASYNEQFF.

The chain combines TRBV9 with TRBJ1-2; D gene ambiguous. The CDR3 totals 12 residues. From germline, CDR1 is SGDLS and CDR2 YYNGEE. The V and J ends lost 0 bases and 8 bases respectively, with 8 bases between them. The CDR3 DNA reads TGTGCCAGCAGCGTAGTCGGCGCGGGCTACACCTTC. It translates to CASSVVGAGYTF.

A single count supports this clone. The J gene is TRBJ2-1, the V gene TRBV29-1; D is uncertain. Germline CDR1 and CDR2: SQVTM and ANQGSEA. This CDR3 contains 14 residues. The germline V and J ends were trimmed by 2 bases and 3 bases, with 11 bases remaining between them. CDR3 bases: TGCAGCGTTGAAATGGCAGGTAACTACAATGAGCAGTTCTTC. As protein: CSVEMAGNYNEQFF.

V usage is TRBV9 and J usage is TRBJ1-1; D unclear. This CDR3 has 14 amino acids. CDR1 SGDLS and CDR2 YYNGEE come from the germline V gene. V gave up 2 bases and J gave up 0 bases, with 8 bases separating them. CDR3 sequence reads: CASSVGILNTEAFF. The CDR3 nucleotides read TGTGCCAGCAGCGTCGGGATCCTGAACACTGAAGCTTTCTTT.

The rearrangement joins TRBV19 to TRBJ2-3, with D uncertain. V gave up 4 bases and J gave up 0 bases, with 8 bases separating them. Germline V gives CDR1 LNHDA, CDR2 SQIVND (reference sequence). The CDR3 has 14 residues. This CDR3 reads CASSRAASTDTQYF. CDR3 bases: TGTGCCAGTAGTAGGGCGGCTAGCACAGATACGCAGTATTTT.

This clone was counted between two and nine times. The rearrangement joins TRBV30 to TRBJ2-1; no definite D call. V lost 5 bases, J lost 4 bases, and 15 bases lay in between. The CDR3 is 14 residues long. Germline V CDR1 and CDR2: GTSNPN, SVGIG (reference sequence). CDR3 sequence (DNA): TGTGCCTGGTTAGGAGAAAAATCTTACAATGAGCAGTTCTTC. Its translation: CAWLGEKSYNEQFF.

The table lists this clone with a few counts. J is TRBJ1-1 and V is TRBV9; D might be TRBD1 (5 bases). Between the trimmed V and J ends, which lost 4 bases and 4 bases, there was a span of 11 bases. CDR1 SGDLS and CDR2 YYNGEE come from the germline V gene. The CDR3 spans 13 residues. CDR3 sequence (DNA): TGTGCCAGCAGCCTCGTCGGGGGCACTGAAGCTTTCTTT. It is translated as CASSLVGGTEAFF. The whole variable domain, remainder taken from reference TRBV9 and TRBJ1-1, is DSGVTQTPKHLITATGQRVTLRCSPRSGDLSVYWYQQSLDQGLQFLIQYYNGEERAKGNILERFSAQQFPDLHSELNLSSLELGDSALYFCASSLVGGTEAFFGQGTRLTVV.

The table lists this clone with a few counts. This chain links TRBV6-8 with TRBJ1-1; a possible D gene is TRBD1 (6 bases). Germline-derived CDR1 and CDR2 are MNHGY and SAAAGT. Trimming pared 7 bases from V and 5 bases from J, leaving 23 bases between. The CDR3 is made up of 16 amino acids. CDR3 loop: CASTTSQGTISTEAFF. The CDR3 coding sequence is TGTGCCAGCACCACGAGTCAGGGGACAATTTCGACTGAAGCTTTCTTT.

This chain joins TRBV18 and TRBJ1-1; D not resolved. The length of the CDR3 is 14 residues. The germline V gene encodes CDR1 KGHSH and CDR2 LQKENI. Between the trimmed V and J ends, which lost 2 bases and 3 bases, there was a span of 10 bases. The CDR3 is CASSPTGFDTEAFF. Written as DNA, the CDR3 is TGTGCCAGCTCACCAACCGGGTTCGACACTGAAGCTTTCTTT.

The chain employs TRBV30 and TRBJ2-1; D might be TRBD1 or TRBD2, each matching 6 bases. V shed 0 bases and J shed 1 base, with 13 bases lying between them. The CDR3 runs to 16 residues. Germline CDR1 is GTSNPN and CDR2 is SVGIG (reference sequence). For the CDR3, the DNA is TGTGCCTGGAGTGTAACGGGGGCGGGATCCTACAATGAGCAGTTCTTC. It specifies CAWSVTGAGSYNEQFF.

This clone has more than one count but fewer than ten. The chain joins TRBV9 to TRBJ2-2; D remains ambiguous. Trimming took off 2 bases at V and 0 bases at J, with 5 bases between the two ends. Germline V gives CDR1 SGDLS, CDR2 YYNGEE. The CDR3 is 14 residues long. For the CDR3, the DNA is TGTGCCAGCAGCGTTGGGGCGAACACCGGGGAGCTGTTTTTT. This encodes CASSVGANTGELFF.

The chain is built from TRBV6-7 and TRBJ2-2; D is uncertain. TRBV6-7 is known as an ORF, though its function is uncertain. The CDR3 is made up of 11 amino acids. The germline V and J ends were trimmed by 6 bases and 4 bases, with 3 bases remaining between them. The CDR3 coding sequence is TGTGCCAGCAGCCCCACCGGGGAGCTGTTTTTT. This encodes CASSPTGELFF.

This clone was recorded a few times. The genes are TRBV6-8 and TRBJ2-1; unclear D gene. The CDR3 contains 14 residues. V was clipped by 7 bases and J by 6 bases, with 16 bases between them. Germline CDR1 MNHGY, CDR2 SAAAGT. The CDR3 protein is CASTRATGPNEQFF. CDR3 sequence (DNA): TGTGCCAGCACCCGGGCCACCGGTCCCAATGAGCAGTTCTTC.

This clone was seen more than once but under ten times. This chain joins TRBV6-8 and TRBJ1-1, with TRBD1 matching 7 bases. The V gene's germline CDR1 is MNHGY and CDR2 SAAAGT. The V and J ends lost 5 bases and 7 bases, in that order; junction bases with no gene match: 10. This CDR3 has 14 residues. The CDR3 sequence: CASSQYYRQGEAFF. In nucleotides, the CDR3 is TGTGCCAGCAGTCAATACTACCGACAGGGTGAAGCTTTCTTT.

The count of this clone is one. The chain employs TRBV30 and TRBJ1-4; a weak D match, TRBD1 (5 bases). V shed 1 base and J shed 8 bases, with 17 bases lying between them. The germline gives CDR1 GTSNPN, CDR2 SVGIG (reference sequence). This CDR3 is built from 15 residues. Here the CDR3 reads CAWSGAGQFREKLFF. The CDR3 coding sequence is TGTGCCTGGAGTGGAGCGGGGCAATTTAGGGAAAAACTGTTTTTT.

This clone was seen more than once but under ten times. This rearrangement joins TRBV15 to TRBJ1-3; no firm D call. The V end was cut by 0 bases, the J end by 5 bases, with 11 bases between. Per the germline V gene, CDR1 is LNHNV and CDR2 is YYDKDF (reference sequence). The CDR3 has 15 amino acids. Written as DNA, the CDR3 is TGTGCCACCAGCAGAGATTTGGAAGATCGAAACACCATATATTTT. The encoded protein is CATSRDLEDRNTIYF.

The J gene is TRBJ1-2, the V gene TRBV18; no definite D call. Trimming cost V 2 bases and J 3 bases, with 10 bases left between them. CDR1 is KGHSH, CDR2 LQKENI, per germline. CDR3 length: 14 amino acids. DNA of the CDR3: TGTGCCAGCTCACCATATGCAGGCTACTATGGCTACACCTTC. Its protein is CASSPYAGYYGYTF.

The genes are TRBV18 and TRBJ1-1; D ambiguous. Deletions cut 3 bases from V and 1 base from J, with 6 bases between. Germline CDR1 reads KGHSH; CDR2 reads LQKENI. The length of the CDR3 is 13 residues. The CDR3 sequence is CASSPMANTEAFF. The CDR3 DNA sequence: TGTGCCAGCTCACCGATGGCGAACACTGAAGCTTTCTTT.

This clone was detected only a few times. The V and J genes are TRBV11-3 and TRBJ2-3; D may match TRBD1 or TRBD2 (5 bases each). Germline values: CDR1 SGHNT, CDR2 YENEEA. The CDR3 extends over 16 amino acids. Between the trimmed V and J ends, which lost 1 base and 2 bases, there was a span of 13 bases. The CDR3 DNA sequence: TGTGCCAGCAGCTTAGGAAAGGGGACGAACACAGATACGCAGTATTTT. It is translated as CASSLGKGTNTDTQYF.

The chain links TRBV9 to TRBJ2-1, with 7 bases matching TRBD1. Looked up from germline, CDR1 is SGDLS and CDR2 is YYNGEE. With 0 bases clipped from V and 8 bases from J, the junction kept 8 bases outside the gene matches. The CDR3 has 15 amino acids. The CDR3 protein is CASSVGGGLGHEQFF. In DNA form, the CDR3 reads TGTGCCAGCAGCGTAGGAGGGGGCTTGGGTCATGAGCAGTTCTTC.

V gene TRBV25-1 combines with J gene TRBJ2-7; 10 bases fit TRBD2. Germline CDR1 and CDR2: MGHDK and SYGVNS. The CDR3 runs 15 residues. Unmatched junction bases numbered 6, after V lost 3 bases and J lost 4 bases. The CDR3 reads CASSDLAGGDYEQYF. The CDR3 coding sequence is TGTGCCAGCAGTGATTTAGCGGGAGGAGATTACGAGCAGTACTTC.

V and J are TRBV30 and TRBJ2-1; 8 bases map to TRBD1. Germline V lookup: CDR1 GTSNPN, CDR2 SVGIG (reference sequence). The CDR3 runs to 14 residues. The ends lost 7 bases at V and 1 base at J; junction bases unmatched: 6. In DNA form, the CDR3 reads TGTGCCTACTCGAACAGGGGGTCCTACAATGAGCAGTTCTTC. Translation gives CAYSNRGSYNEQFF.

CDR3 bases: TGTGCTAGTGGCCCGCCCTACCGGGGCCTCGAGCAGTACTTC. Its translation is CASGPPYRGLEQYF. This rearrangement joins TRBV12-5 to TRBJ2-7; D tentatively reads TRBD1 or TRBD2 (5 bases each). The CDR3 is made up of 14 amino acids. V dropped 6 bases and J dropped 6 bases, with 18 bases sitting between them. The germline V gene encodes CDR1 LGHNT and CDR2 FRNRAP. Full variable domain (outside the CDR3, taken from reference TRBV12-5 and TRBJ2-7): DARVTQTPRHKVTEMGQEVTMRCQPILGHNTVFWYRQTMMQGLELLAYFRNRAPLDDSGMPKDRFSAEMPDATLATLKIQPSEPRDSAVYFCASGPPYRGLEQYFGPGTRLTVT.